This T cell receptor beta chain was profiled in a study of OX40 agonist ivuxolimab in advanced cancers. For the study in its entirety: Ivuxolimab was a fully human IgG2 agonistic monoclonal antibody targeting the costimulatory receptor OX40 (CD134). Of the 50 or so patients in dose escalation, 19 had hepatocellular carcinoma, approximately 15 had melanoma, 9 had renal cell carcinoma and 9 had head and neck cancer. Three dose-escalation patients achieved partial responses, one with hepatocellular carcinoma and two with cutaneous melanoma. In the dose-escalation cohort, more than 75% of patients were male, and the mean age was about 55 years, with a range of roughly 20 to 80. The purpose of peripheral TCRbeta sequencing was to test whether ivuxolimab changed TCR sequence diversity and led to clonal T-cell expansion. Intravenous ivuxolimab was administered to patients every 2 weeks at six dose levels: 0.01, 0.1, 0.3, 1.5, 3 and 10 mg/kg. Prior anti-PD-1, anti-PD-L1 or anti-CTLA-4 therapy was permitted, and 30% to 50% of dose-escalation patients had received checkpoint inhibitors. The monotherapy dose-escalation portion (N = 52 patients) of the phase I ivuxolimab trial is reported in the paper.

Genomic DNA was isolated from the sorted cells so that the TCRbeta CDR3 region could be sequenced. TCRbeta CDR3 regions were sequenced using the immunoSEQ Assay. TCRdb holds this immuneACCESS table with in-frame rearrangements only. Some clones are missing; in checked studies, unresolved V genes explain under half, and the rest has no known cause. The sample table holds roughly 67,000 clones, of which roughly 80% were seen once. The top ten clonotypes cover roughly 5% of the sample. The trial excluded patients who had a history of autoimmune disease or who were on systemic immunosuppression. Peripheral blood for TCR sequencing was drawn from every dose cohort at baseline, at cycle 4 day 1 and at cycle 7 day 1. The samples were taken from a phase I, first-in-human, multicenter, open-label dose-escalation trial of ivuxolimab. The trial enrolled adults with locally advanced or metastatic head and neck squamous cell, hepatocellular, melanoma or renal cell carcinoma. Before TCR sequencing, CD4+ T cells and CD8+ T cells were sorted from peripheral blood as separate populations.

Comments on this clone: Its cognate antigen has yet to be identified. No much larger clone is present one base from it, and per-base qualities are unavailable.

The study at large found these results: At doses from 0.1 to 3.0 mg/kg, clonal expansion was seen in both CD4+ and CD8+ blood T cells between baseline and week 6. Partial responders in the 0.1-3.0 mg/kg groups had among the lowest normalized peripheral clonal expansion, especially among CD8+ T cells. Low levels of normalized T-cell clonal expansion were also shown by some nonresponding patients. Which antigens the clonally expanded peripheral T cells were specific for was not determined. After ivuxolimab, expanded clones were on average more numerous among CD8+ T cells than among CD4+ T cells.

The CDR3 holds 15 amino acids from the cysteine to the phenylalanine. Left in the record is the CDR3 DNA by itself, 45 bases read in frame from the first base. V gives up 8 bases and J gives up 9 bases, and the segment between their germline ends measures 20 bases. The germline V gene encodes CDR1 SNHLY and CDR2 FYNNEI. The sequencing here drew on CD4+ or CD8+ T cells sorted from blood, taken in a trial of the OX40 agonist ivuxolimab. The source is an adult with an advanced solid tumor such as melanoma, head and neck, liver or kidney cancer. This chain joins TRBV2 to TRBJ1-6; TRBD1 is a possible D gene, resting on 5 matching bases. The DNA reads TGTGCCAGCGCTAGTATGCAGGGAACGGGTTCACCCCTCCACTTT. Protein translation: CASASMQGTGSPLHF.